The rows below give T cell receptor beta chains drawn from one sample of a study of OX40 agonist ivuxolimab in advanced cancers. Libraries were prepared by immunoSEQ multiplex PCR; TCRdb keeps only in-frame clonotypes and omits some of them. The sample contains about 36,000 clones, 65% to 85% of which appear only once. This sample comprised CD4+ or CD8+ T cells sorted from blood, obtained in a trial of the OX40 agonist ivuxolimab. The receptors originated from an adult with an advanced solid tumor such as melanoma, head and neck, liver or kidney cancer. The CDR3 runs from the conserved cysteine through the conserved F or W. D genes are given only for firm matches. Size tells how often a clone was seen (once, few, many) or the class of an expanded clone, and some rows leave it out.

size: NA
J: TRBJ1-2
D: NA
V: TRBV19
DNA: TGTGCCAGTAGTAAGGGTATAAATGGCTACACCTTC
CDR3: CASSKGINGYTF

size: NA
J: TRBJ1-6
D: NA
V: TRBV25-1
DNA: TGTGCCAGCAGTGACGGTCAGGCATTCTATTCACCCCTCCACTTT
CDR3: CASSDGQAFYSPLHF

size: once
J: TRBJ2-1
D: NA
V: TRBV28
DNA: TGTGCCAGCAGTCCCGGGATCTTCGGGCAGTTCTTC
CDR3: CASSPGIFGQFF

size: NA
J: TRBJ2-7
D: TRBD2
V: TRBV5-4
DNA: TGTGCCAGCAGCTTGGTAGGGACTAGCGGCTACGAGCAGTACTTC
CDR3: CASSLVGTSGYEQYF

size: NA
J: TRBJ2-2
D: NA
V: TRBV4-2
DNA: TGTGCCAGCAGCCAAGGACAGGGAGGGGACACCGGGGAGCTGTTTTTT
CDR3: CASSQGQGGDTGELFF

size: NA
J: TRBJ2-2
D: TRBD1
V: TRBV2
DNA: TGTGCCAGCAGTCCCGGACAGGGTTTCACCGGGGAGCTGTTTTTT
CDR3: CASSPGQGFTGELFF

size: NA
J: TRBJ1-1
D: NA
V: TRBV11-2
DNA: TGTGCCAGCAGCTTGGGGTATGGAAACACTGAAGCTTTCTTT
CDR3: CASSLGYGNTEAFF

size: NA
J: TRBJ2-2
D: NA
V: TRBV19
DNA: TGTGCCAGTAGTTTACGACAGGCACCGAACACCGGGGAGCTGTTTTTT
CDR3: CASSLRQAPNTGELFF

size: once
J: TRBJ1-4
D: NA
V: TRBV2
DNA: TGTGCCAGCAGTGAAATGGGGGCTGGTGAAAAACTGTTTTTT
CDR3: CASSEMGAGEKLFF

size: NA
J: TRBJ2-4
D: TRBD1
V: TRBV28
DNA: TGTGCCAGCAGTGAGACAGGGAGTGTGGACATTCAGTACTTC
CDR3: CASSETGSVDIQYF

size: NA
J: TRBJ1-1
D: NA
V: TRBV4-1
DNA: TGCGCCAGCAGCCAAGATGCCTTAGAGAACACTGAAGCTTTCTTT
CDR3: CASSQDALENTEAFF

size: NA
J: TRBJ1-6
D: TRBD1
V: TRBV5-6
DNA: TGTGCCAGCAGCCAAGGACAGGGGGCTTCCTATAATTCACCCCTCCACTTT
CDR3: CASSQGQGASYNSPLHF

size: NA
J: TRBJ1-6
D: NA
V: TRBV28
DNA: TGTGCCAGCAGTTCCAGGCATTCACCCCTCCACTTT
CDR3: CASSSRHSPLHF

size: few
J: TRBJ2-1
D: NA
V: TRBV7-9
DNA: TGTGCCAGCAGCTTAGCAGAAGACAATGAGCAGTTCTTC
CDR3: CASSLAEDNEQFF

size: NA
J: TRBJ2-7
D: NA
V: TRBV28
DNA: TGTGCCAGCAGTTCCCAATACGAGCAGTACTTC
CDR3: CASSSQYEQYF

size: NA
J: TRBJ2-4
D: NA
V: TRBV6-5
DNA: TGTGCCAGCAGTGCTACCCCCAGGGGAGCCAACATTCAGTACTTC
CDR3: CASSATPRGANIQYF

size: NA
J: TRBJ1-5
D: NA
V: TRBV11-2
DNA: TGTGCCAGCAGCTTAGTTGGGGATAGCGGTCAGCCCCAGCATTTT
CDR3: CASSLVGDSGQPQHF

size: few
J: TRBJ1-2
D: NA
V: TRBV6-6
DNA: TGTGCCAGCAGCCAGTGGGGTTCAGGGAACGACTATGGCTACACCTTC
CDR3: CASSQWGSGNDYGYTF

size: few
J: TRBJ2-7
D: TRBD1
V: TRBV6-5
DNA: TGTGCCAGCAGTCAGGGGGTGGAGGAAGGCGAGCAGTACTTC
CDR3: CASSQGVEEGEQYF

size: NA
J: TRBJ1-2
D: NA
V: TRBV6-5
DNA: TGTGCCAGCAGTTACCGGCAGGGCGGGTTAGCCTTC
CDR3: CASSYRQGGLAF

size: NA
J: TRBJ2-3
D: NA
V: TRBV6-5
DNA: TGTGCCAGCAGTTATGGAGTGGTCACAGATACGCAGTATTTT
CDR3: CASSYGVVTDTQYF

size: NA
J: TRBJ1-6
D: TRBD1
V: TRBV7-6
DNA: TGTGCCAGCAGCCTACAGGGGTCCGTCTCCTATAATTCACCCCTCCACTTT
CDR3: CASSLQGSVSYNSPLHF

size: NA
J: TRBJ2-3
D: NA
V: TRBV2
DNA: TGTGCCAGCAGTGTACTTGGCTTTAGCACAGATACGCAGTATTTT
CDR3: CASSVLGFSTDTQYF

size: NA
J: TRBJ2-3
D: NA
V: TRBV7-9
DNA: TGTGCCAGCAGCGCCAGTACAGGGTTAGCAGATACGCAGTATTTT
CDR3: CASSASTGLADTQYF

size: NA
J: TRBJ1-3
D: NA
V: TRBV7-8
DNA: TGTGCCAGCAGTGCCGAGTTGGGGGGGCAAGGAAACACCATATATTTT
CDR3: CASSAELGGQGNTIYF

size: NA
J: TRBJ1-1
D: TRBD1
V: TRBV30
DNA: TGTGCCTGGGGAACAGGGGCGGGGAACACTGAAGCTTTCTTT
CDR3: CAWGTGAGNTEAFF

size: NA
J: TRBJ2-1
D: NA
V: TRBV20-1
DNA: TGCAGTCCTAATGAGCAGTTCTTC
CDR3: CSPNEQFF

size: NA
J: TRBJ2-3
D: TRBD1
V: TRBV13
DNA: TGTGCCAGCAGCCCACGACAGGGGGCGGTCGCAGATACGCAGTATTTT
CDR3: CASSPRQGAVADTQYF

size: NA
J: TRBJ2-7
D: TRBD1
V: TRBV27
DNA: TGTGCCAGCAGTTTCGGACAGGGATACATCTACGAGCAGTACTTC
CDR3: CASSFGQGYIYEQYF

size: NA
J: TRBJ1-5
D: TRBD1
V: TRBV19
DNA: TGTGCCAGTGGTGGACAGGGGGCATATCAGCCCCAGCATTTT
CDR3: CASGGQGAYQPQHF

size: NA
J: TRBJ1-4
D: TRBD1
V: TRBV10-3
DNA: TGTGCCATCAAGGGACAGCTAAATGAAAAACTGTTTTTT
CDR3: CAIKGQLNEKLFF

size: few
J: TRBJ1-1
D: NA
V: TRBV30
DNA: TGTGCCTGGAAACAGAAGAACACTGAAGCTTTCTTT
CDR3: CAWKQKNTEAFF

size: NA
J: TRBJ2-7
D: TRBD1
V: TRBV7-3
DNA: TGTGCCAGCAGCTGGGACAGGGACAGGGCGAACGAGCAGTACTTC
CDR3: CASSWDRDRANEQYF

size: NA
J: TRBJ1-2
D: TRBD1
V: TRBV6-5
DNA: TGTGCCAGCAACCTAAAACAGGGGGCGAGTCACACCTTC
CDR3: CASNLKQGASHTF

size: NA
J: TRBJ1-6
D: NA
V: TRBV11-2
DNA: TGTGCCAGCAGCTTAGGGTACAGATGGGATTCACCCCTCCACTTT
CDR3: CASSLGYRWDSPLHF

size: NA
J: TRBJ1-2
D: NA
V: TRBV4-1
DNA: TGCGCCAGCAGCCAAGATCTCTTAGGCCAAGAAAACTATGGCCACACCTTC
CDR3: CASSQDLLGQENYGHTF

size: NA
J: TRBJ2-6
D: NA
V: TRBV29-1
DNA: TGCAGCGTTGTGTGGTTCAGCTCTGGGGCCAACGTCCTGACTTTC
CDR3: CSVVWFSSGANVLTF

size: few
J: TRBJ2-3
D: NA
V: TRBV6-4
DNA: TGTGCCAGCAGTGACGCACTACGGGATACGCAGTATTTT
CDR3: CASSDALRDTQYF

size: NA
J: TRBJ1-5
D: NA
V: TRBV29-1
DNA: TGCAGCGTTGATCCACCGGGGGATCAGCCCCAGCATTTT
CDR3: CSVDPPGDQPQHF

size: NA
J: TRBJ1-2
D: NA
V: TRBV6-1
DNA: TGTGCCGTCCGACCCACCAAGTCTAACTATGGCTACACCTTC
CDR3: CAVRPTKSNYGYTF

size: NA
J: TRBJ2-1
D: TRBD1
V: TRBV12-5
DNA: TGTGCTAGTGGTCCCGGGACAGGGGGCTGGAATGAGCAGTTCTTC
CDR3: CASGPGTGGWNEQFF

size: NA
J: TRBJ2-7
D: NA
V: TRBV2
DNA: TGTGCCAGCAGTGATGGCCCAGTATATTCCTACGAGCAGTACTTC
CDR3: CASSDGPVYSYEQYF

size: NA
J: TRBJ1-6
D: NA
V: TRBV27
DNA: TGTGCCAGCAGTCCCCTGGGGTTTCGTTCACCCCTCCACTTT
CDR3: CASSPLGFRSPLHF

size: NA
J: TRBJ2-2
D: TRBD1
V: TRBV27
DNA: TGTGCCAGCAGTTTCAGCCGGGACAGGGTAGGCGGGGAGCTGTTTTTT
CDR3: CASSFSRDRVGGELFF

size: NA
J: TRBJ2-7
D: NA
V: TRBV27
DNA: TGTGCCAGCAGTTTAGCAGGGGCCTACGAGCAGTACTTC
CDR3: CASSLAGAYEQYF

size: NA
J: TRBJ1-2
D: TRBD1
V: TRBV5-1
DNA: TGCGCCACCCGCTTCAGGGACAGTGATGGCTACACCTTC
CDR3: CATRFRDSDGYTF

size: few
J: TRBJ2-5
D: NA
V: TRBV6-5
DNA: TGTGCCAGCAGTTACTCGAACGGGGATCCGGAGACCCAGTACTTC
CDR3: CASSYSNGDPETQYF

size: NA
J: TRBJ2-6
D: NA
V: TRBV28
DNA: TGTGCCAGCAGTTCACAGGGAGCTGGGGCCAACGTCCTGACTTTC
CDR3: CASSSQGAGANVLTF

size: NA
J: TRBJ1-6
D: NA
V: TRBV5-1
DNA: TGCGCCAGCAGCTTGTGGGGGGAGAATTCACCCCTCCACTTT
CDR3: CASSLWGENSPLHF

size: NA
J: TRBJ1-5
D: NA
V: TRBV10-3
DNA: TGTGCCATCAGTGAGTCCCGTAGCAATCAGCCCCAGCATTTT
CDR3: CAISESRSNQPQHF

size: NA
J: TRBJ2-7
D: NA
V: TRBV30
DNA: TGTGCCTGGAGTGGGGGTTTAGCCGACGAGTACTTC
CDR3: CAWSGGLADEYF